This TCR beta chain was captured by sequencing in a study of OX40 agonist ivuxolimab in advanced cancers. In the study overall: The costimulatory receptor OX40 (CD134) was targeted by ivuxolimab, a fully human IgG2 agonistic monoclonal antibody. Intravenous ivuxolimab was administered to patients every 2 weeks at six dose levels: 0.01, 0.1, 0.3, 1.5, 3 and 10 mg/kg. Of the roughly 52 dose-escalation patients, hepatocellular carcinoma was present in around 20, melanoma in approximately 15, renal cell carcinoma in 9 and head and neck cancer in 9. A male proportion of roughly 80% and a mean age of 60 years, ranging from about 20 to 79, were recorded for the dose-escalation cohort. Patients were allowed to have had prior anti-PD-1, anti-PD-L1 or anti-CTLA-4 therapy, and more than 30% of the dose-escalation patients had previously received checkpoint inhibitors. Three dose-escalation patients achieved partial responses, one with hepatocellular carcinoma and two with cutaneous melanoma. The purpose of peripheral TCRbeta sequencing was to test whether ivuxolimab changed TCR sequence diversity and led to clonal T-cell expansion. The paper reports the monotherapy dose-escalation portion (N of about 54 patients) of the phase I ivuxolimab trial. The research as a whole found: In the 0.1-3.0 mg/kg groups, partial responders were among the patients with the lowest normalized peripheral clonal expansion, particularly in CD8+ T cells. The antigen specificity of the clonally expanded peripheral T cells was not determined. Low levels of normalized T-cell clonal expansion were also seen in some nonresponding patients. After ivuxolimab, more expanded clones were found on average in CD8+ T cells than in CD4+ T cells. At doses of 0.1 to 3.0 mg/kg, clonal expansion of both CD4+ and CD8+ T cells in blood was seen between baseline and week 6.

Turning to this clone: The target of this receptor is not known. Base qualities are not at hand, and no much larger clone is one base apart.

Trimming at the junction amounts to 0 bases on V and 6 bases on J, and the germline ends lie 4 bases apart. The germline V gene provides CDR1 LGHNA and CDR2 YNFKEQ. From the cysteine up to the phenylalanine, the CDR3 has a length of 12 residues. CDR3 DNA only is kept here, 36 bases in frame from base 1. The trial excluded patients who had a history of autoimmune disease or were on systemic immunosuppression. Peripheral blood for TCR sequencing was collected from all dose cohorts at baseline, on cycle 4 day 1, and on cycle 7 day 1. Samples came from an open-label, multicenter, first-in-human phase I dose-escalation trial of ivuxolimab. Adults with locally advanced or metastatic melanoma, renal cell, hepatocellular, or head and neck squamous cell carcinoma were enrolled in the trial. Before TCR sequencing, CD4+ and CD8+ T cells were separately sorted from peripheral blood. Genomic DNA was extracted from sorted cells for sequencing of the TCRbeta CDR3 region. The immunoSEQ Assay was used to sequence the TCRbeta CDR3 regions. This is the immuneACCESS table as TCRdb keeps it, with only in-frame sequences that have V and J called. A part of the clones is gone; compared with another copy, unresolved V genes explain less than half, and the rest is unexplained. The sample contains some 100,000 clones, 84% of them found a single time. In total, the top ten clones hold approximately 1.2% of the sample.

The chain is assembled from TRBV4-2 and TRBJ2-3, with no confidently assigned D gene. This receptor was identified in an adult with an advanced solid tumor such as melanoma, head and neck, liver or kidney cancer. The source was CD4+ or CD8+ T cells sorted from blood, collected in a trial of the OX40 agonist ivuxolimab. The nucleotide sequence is TGTGCCAGCAGCCAAGAGGGGGATACGCAGTATTTT. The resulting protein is CASSQEGDTQYF.